Following are 12 T cell receptor beta chains from one sample sequenced in a study of blood T cell repertoires in COVID-19. Produced via immunoSEQ multiplex PCR; TCRdb's table is partial and in-frame only. The table shows around 330,000 clones, with roughly nine tenths occurring only once. The sequenced material came from PBMCs or T cells enriched from blood (not recorded which). The receptors come from a man aged 55 to 70 who had recovered from COVID-19.

The chain uses TRBV9 and TRBJ2-3, with 11 bases identical to TRBD2. The CDR3 loop spans 15 amino acids. CDR1 is SGDLS and CDR2 is YYNGEE in the germline V gene. Trimming cost V 2 bases and J 2 bases; bases outside gene matches: 1. Written as DNA, the CDR3 is TGTGCCAGCAGCGTTAGCGGGGGGGCCACAGATACGCAGTATTTT. It codes for CASSVSGGATDTQYF.

With regard to this clone: Other DNA sequences in the same sample also yield this CDR3. The gene calls are TRBV19 and TRBJ1-2; D not certain. The V end was cut by 6 bases, the J end by 2 bases, with 4 bases between. CDR3 length: 11 residues. Germline V gene sequence: CDR1 LNHDA, CDR2 SQIVND (reference sequence). The CDR3 DNA sequence: TGTGCCAGTAGCAGAAACTATGGCTACACCTTC. This codes for CASSRNYGYTF.

This chain uses TRBV7-9 with TRBJ1-1; 12 bases are shared with TRBD1. V dropped 4 bases and J dropped 3; count of bases not matched to a gene: 3. The CDR3 runs to 15 residues. Per the germline V gene, CDR1 is SEHNR and CDR2 is FQNEAQ (reference sequence). Here the CDR3 reads CASSSGQGADTEAFF. For the CDR3, the DNA is TGTGCCAGCAGCTCGGGACAGGGGGCTGACACTGAAGCTTTCTTT. The full variable domain, rest sourced from reference TRBV7-9 and TRBJ1-1, is DTGVSQNPRHKITKRGQNVTFRCDPISEHNRLYWYRQTLGQGPEFLTYFQNEAQLEKSRLLSDRFSAERPKGSFSTLEIQRTEQGDSAMYLCASSSGQGADTEAFFGQGTRLTVV.

The chain employs TRBV4-2 and TRBJ2-5; 8 nucleotides agree with TRBD2. V dropped 0 bases and J dropped 6; count of bases not matched to a gene: 6. Germline CDR1 LGHNA, CDR2 YNFKEQ. The CDR3 totals 15 residues. The CDR3 bases are TGTGCCAGCAGCCAAGATGGCGAGCGGGGGCAGACCCAGTACTTC. This gives the protein CASSQDGERGQTQYF.

The chain couples TRBV30 to TRBJ1-6, with D uncertain. Germline lookup yields CDR1 GTSNPN and CDR2 SVGIG (reference sequence). The V gene lost 8 bases and the J gene lost 1 base, with 18 bases spanning the gap. This CDR3 is 16 amino acids long. As DNA, the CDR3 is TGTGCCGCTACTGGTCGTGTAAGATCCTATAATTCACCCCTCCACTTT. It encodes CAATGRVRSYNSPLHF.

The genes are TRBV9 and TRBJ2-5, with a weak D call TRBD2 (7 bases). Germline CDR1 SGDLS, CDR2 YYNGEE. The CDR3 runs to 19 residues. V gave up 10 bases and J gave up 5 bases, with 36 bases separating them. The CDR3 DNA reads TGTGCCGAAGGGCGAGCACCGACTAGGGGGGGGCTCCCCGGGGAGACCCAGTACTTC. It specifies CAEGRAPTRGGLPGETQYF.

This chain joins TRBV12-5 and TRBJ2-3; D is unresolved. CDR1 is LGHNT and CDR2 is FRNRAP in the germline V gene. V dropped 6 bases and J dropped 5 bases, with 9 bases sitting between them. This CDR3 has 12 amino acids. CDR3 region: CASGSEEDTQYF. CDR3 coding DNA: TGTGCTAGTGGCTCAGAGGAAGATACGCAGTATTTT.

This rearrangement joins TRBV7-2 to TRBJ1-5; 11 bases are shared with TRBD1. This CDR3 is 14 amino acids long. J gave up 4 bases and V 5 bases, and 1 base lay outside the gene matches. Germline V gene lookup returns CDR1 SGHTA and CDR2 FQGNSA. The CDR3: CASSGQGANQPQHF. CDR3 sequence (DNA): TGTGCCAGCAGCGGACAGGGGGCTAATCAGCCCCAGCATTTT.

The chain employs TRBV27 and TRBJ2-3; D gene ambiguous. The CDR3 loop spans 13 amino acids. V lost 3 bases and J lost 3, with 7 bases in between. Germline V gene sequence: CDR1 MNHEY, CDR2 SMNVEV (reference sequence). CDR3 sequence: CASSFPTTDTQYF. The CDR3, as DNA: TGTGCCAGCAGTTTCCCAACTACAGATACGCAGTATTTT.

CDR3 sequence: CASSFRQEYQPQHF. CDR3 nucleotides: TGTGCCAGCAGTTTTCGACAGGAGTATCAGCCCCAGCATTTT. V is TRBV27 and J is TRBJ1-5; tentatively, D is TRBD1 (6 bases). The CDR3 extends over 14 amino acids. V gave up 3 bases and J gave up 5 bases, with 11 bases separating them. Germline V lookup: CDR1 MNHEY, CDR2 SMNVEV (reference sequence).

The chain joins TRBV5-1 to TRBJ2-1, with 8 bases lining up with TRBD2. Per germline, CDR1 SGHRS and CDR2 YFSETQ. V was pared by 0 bases and J by 7 bases, with 9 bases of the junction left unmatched. The CDR3 contains 16 residues. In DNA, the CDR3 is TGCGCCAGCAGCTTGGCCGGGGGGGAGGTTAGGAATGAGCAGTTCTTC. It specifies CASSLAGGEVRNEQFF. Complete variable domain (other parts from reference TRBV5-1 and TRBJ2-1): KAGVTQTPRYLIKTRGQQVTLSCSPISGHRSVSWYQQTPGQGLQFLFEYFSETQRNKGNFPGRFSGRQFSNSRSEMNVSTLELGDSALYLCASSLAGGEVRNEQFFGPGTRLTVL.

The genes are TRBV5-5 and TRBJ1-6; 8 bases are a match to TRBD1. V shed 1 base and J 8 bases; nucleotides not matched to a gene: 2. In germline, CDR1 is SGHKS, CDR2 YYEKEE (reference sequence). This CDR3 is built from 14 residues. This chain's CDR3 is CASSLLTGDSPLHF. CDR3 bases: TGTGCCAGCAGCTTGTTGACAGGGGATTCACCCCTCCACTTT.